This T cell receptor beta chain originates from a study of OX40 agonist ivuxolimab in advanced cancers. About this clone itself: Its antigen is unidentified.

Study findings and constraints: Expanded clones were, on average, more numerous in CD8+ T cells than in CD4+.

The repertoire was sequenced with immunoSEQ multiplex PCR; TCRdb's copy has only in-frame clones and lacks some. The table records tens of thousands of clones, 86% of them present only once. Unmatched junction bases numbered 13, after V lost 7 bases and J lost 5 bases. The CDR3 consists of 14 residues. Germline V CDR1 and CDR2: SQVTM, ANQGSEA. This rearrangement joins TRBV29-1 to TRBJ2-5; 7 nucleotides align to TRBD2. This specimen consisted of CD4+ or CD8+ T cells sorted from blood, obtained in a trial of the OX40 agonist ivuxolimab. This clonotype was sampled from an adult with an advanced solid tumor such as melanoma, head and neck, liver or kidney cancer. CDR3 sequence (DNA): TGCAGCGGAAAAATTCGGGGGGTATGGGAGACCCAGTACTTC. Translated: CSGKIRGVWETQYF.